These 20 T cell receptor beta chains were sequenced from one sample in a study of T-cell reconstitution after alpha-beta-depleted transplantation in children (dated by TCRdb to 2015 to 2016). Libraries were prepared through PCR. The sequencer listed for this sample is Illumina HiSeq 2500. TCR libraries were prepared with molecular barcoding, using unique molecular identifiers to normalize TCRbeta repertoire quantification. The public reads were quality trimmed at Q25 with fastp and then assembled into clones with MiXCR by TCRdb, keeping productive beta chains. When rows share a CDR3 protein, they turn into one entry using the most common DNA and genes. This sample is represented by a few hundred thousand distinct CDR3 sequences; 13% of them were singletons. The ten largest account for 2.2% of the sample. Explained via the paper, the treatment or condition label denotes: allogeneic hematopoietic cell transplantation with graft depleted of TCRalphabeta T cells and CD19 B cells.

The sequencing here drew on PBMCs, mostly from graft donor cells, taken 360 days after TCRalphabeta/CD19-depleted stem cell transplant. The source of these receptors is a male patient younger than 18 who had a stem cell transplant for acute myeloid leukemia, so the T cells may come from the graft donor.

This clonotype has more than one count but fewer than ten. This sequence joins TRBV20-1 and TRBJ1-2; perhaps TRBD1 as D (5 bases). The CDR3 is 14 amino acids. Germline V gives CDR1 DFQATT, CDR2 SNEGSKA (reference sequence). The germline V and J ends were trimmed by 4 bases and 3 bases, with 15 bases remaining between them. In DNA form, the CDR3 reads TGCAGTGCTATTCGACAGTTGAATTACTATGGCTACACCTTC. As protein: CSAIRQLNYYGYTF.

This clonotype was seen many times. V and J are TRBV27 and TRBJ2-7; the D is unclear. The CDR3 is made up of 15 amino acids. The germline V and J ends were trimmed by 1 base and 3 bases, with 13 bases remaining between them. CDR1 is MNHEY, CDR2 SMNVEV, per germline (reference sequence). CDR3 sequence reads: CASSLLAVGLYEQYF. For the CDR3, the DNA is TGTGCCAGCAGTTTATTGGCAGTAGGGCTCTACGAGCAGTACTTC.

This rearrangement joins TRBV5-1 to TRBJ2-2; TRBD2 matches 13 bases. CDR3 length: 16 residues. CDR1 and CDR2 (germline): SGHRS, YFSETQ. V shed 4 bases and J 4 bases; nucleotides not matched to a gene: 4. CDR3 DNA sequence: TGCGCCAGCAGCCCTTGGACTAGCGGGAGCACCGGGGAGCTGTTTTTT. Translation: CASSPWTSGSTGELFF.

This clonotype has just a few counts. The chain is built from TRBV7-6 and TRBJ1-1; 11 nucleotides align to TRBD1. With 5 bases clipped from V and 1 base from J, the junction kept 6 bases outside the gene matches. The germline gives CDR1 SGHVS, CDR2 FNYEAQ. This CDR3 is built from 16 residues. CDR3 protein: CASSKRTGGANTEAFF. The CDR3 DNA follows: TGTGCCAGCAGCAAAAGGACAGGGGGCGCGAACACTGAAGCTTTCTTT.

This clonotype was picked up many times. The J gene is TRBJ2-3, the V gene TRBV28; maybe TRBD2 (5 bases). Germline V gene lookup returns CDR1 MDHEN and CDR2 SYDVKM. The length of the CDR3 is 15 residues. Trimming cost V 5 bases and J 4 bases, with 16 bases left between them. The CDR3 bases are TGTGCCAGCAGTAACACGGGAAATTGGGCAGATACGCAGTATTTT. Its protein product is CASSNTGNWADTQYF.

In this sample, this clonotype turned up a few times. CDR3 sequence: CASSDRDIEQYF. The CDR3 bases are TGTGCCAGCAGTGACAGGGACATCGAGCAGTACTTC. The genes are TRBV6-4 and TRBJ2-7; D is perhaps TRBD1 (6 bases). The CDR3 consists of 12 residues. V was trimmed by 2 bases and J by 6 bases, leaving 8 bases between them. In germline, CDR1 is MRHNA, CDR2 SNTAGT.

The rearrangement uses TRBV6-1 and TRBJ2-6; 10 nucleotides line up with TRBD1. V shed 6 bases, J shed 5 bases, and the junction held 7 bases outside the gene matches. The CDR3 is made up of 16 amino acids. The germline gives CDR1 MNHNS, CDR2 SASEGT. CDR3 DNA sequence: TGTGCCAGCAGGACAGGGGGCCTTTCGCGGGCCAACGTCCTGACTTTC. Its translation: CASRTGGLSRANVLTF.

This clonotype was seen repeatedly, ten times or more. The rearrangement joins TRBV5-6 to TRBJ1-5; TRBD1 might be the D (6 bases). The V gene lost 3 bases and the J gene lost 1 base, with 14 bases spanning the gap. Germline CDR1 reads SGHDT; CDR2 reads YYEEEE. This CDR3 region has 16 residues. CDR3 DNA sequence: TGTGCCAGCAGCTCTAGGGGGACCTGGAGCAATCAGCCCCAGCATTTT. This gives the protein CASSSRGTWSNQPQHF.

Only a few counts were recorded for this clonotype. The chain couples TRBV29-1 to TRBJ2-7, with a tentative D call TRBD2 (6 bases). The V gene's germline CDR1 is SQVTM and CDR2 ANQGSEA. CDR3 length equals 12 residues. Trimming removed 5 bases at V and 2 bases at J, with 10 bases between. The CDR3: CSVIRGTYEQYF. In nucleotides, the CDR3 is TGCAGCGTTATTCGCGGGACCTACGAGCAGTACTTC.

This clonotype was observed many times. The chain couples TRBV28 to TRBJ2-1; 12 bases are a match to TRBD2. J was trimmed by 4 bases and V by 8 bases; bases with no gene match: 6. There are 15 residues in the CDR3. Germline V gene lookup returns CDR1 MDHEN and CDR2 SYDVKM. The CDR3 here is CASFSTSGGYNEQFF. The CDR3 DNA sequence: TGTGCCAGCTTTTCGACTAGCGGGGGATACAATGAGCAGTTCTTC.

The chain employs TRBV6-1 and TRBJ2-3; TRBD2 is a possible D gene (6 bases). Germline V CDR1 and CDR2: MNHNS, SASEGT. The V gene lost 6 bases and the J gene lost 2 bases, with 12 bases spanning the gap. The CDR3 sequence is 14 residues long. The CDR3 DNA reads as TGTGCCAGCAGAAAGGGACTGAACACAGATACGCAGTATTTT. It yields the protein CASRKGLNTDTQYF.

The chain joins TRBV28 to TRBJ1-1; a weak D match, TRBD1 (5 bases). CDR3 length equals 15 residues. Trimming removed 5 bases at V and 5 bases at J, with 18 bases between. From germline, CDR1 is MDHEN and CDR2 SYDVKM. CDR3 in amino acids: CASSDSLGQGTEAFF. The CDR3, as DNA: TGTGCCAGCAGTGACAGCCTGGGGCAAGGAACTGAAGCTTTCTTT.

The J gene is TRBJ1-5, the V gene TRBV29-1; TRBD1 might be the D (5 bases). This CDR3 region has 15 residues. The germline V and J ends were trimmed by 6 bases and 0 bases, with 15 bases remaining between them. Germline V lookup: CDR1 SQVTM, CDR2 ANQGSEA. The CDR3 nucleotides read TGCAGCGTCCTTACGACGGGGGATAGCAATCAGCCCCAGCATTTT. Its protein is CSVLTTGDSNQPQHF.

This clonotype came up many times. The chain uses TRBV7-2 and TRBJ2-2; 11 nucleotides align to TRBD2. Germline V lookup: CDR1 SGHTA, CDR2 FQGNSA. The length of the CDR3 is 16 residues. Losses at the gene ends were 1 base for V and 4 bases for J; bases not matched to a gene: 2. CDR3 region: CASSLGLAGSTGELFF. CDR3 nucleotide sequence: TGTGCCAGCAGCTTAGGACTAGCGGGAAGCACCGGGGAGCTGTTTTTT. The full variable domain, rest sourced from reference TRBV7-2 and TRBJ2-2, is GAGVSQSPSNKVTEKGKDVELRCDPISGHTALYWYRQSLGQGLEFLIYFQGNSAPDKSGLPSDRFSAERTGGSVSTLTIQRTQQEDSAVYLCASSLGLAGSTGELFFGEGSRLTVL.

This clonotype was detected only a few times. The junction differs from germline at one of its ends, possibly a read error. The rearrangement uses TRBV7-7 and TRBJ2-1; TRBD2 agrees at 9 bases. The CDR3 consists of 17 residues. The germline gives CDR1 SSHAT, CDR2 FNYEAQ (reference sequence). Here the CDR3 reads CASSPLAGVGGYNEQFF. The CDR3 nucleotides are TGTGCTAGCAGCCCTTTAGCGGGAGTAGGCGGTTACAATGAGCAGTTCTTC.

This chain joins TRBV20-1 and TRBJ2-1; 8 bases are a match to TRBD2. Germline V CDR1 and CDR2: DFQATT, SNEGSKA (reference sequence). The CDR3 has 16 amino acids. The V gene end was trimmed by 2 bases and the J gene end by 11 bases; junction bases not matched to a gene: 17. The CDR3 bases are TGCAGTGCTAGACGCGGACTAGCCACTGATTCTGCCAAGCAGTTCTTC. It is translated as CSARRGLATDSAKQFF.

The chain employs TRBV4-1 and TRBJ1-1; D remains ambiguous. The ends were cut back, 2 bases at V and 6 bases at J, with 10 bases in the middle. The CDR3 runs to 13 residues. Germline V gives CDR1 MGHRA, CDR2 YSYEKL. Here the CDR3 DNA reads TGCGCCAGCAGCCAACAGGTGACCGCTGAAGCTTTCTTT. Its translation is CASSQQVTAEAFF.

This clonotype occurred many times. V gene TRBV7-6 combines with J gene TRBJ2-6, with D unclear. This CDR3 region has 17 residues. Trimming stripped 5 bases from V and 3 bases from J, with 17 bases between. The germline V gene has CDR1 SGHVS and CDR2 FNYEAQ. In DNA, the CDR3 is TGTGCCAGCAGCGGAATATCGGGTTCGGGTGGGGCCAACGTCCTGACTTTC. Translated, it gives CASSGISGSGGANVLTF. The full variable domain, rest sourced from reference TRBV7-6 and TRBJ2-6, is GAGVSQSPRYKVTKRGQDVALRCDPISGHVSLYWYRQALGQGPEFLTYFNYEAQQDKSGLPNDRFSAERPEGSISTLTIQRTEQRDSAMYRCASSGISGSGGANVLTFGAGSRLTVL.

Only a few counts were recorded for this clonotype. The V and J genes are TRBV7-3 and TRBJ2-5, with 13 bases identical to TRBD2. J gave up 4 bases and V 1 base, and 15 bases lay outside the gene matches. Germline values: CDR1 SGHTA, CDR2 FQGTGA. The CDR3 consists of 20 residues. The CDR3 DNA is TGTGCCAGCAGCTTAATTTGGGGACAGGGGACTAGCGGGAATATAGAGACCCAGTACTTC. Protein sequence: CASSLIWGQGTSGNIETQYF.

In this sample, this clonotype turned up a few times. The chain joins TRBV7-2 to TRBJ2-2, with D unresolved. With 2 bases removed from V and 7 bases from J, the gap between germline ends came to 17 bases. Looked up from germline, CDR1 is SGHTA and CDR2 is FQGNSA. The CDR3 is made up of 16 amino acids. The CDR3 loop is CASSLKRFQWIGELFF. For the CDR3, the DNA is TGTGCCAGCAGCTTAAAACGGTTCCAGTGGATCGGGGAGCTGTTTTTT.